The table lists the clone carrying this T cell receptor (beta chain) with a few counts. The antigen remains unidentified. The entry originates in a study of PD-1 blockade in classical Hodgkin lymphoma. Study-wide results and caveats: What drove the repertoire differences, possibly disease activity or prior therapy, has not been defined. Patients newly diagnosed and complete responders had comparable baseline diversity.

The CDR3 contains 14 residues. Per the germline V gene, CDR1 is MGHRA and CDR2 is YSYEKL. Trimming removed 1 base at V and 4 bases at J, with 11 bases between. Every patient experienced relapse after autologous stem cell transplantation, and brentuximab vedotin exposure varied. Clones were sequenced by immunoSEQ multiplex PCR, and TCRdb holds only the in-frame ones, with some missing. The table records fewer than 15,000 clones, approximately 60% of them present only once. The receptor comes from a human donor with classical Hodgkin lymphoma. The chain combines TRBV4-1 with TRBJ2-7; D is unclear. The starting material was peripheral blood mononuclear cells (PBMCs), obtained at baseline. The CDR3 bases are TGCGCCAGCAGCCAAGGGGGTGGGATTTACGAGCAGTACTTC. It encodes CASSQGGGIYEQYF.